Shown below are 9 T cell receptor beta chains from a single sample sequenced in a study of shared clonotypes between healthy human individuals. TCRdb's table, derived via immunoSEQ multiplex PCR, lists solely in-frame clones and lacks some. Of 1.6 million or so clones listed, roughly 96% are singletons. Sequencing was performed on naive CD4+ T cells sorted from blood. The subset was: CD45RA+ positively selected. These receptors were taken from a young man in good health.

The J gene is TRBJ1-5, the V gene TRBV28; no definite D call. The germline gives CDR1 MDHEN, CDR2 SYDVKM. CDR3 length: 16 amino acids. The ends were cut back, 6 bases at V and 3 bases at J, with 18 bases in the middle. The CDR3 spells CASSPVLGINNQPQHF. DNA of the CDR3: TGTGCCAGCAGCCCAGTTCTCGGAATTAACAATCAGCCCCAGCATTTT.

The rearrangement links TRBV28 to TRBJ2-7; 8 bases are shared with TRBD1. This CDR3 region has 16 residues. The germline gives CDR1 MDHEN, CDR2 SYDVKM. The ends lost 2 bases at V and 6 bases at J; junction bases unmatched: 12. Here the CDR3 reads CASSLEFVQGGLEQYF. In nucleotides, the CDR3 is TGTGCCAGCAGTTTAGAGTTTGTACAGGGGGGACTCGAGCAGTACTTC.

J is TRBJ1-2 and V is TRBV6-5; D may be TRBD1 (6 bases). Trimming cost V 0 bases and J 8 bases, with 19 bases left between them. Germline lookup yields CDR1 MNHEY and CDR2 SVGAGI. The CDR3 covers 16 residues. CDR3 sequence (DNA): TGTGCCAGCAGTTACTCCTCCTCAGGGGCCGTAGGAGGCTACACCTTC. This gives the protein CASSYSSSGAVGGYTF.

The rearrangement links TRBV7-7 to TRBJ2-2; TRBD2 aligns across 9 bases. Germline CDR1 reads SSHAT; CDR2 reads FNYEAQ (reference sequence). V lost 4 bases, J lost 4 bases, and 16 bases stayed unmatched. The CDR3 covers 19 residues. CDR3 coding DNA: TGTGCCAGCAGCTCACTACCGTCAAGCGGGAGGTCGGGCACCGGGGAGCTGTTTTTT. Encoded protein: CASSSLPSSGRSGTGELFF.

The rearrangement joins TRBV6-5 to TRBJ2-3; tentatively, D is TRBD2 (6 bases). V lost 4 bases to trimming and J lost 3 bases, with 14 bases between them. Germline assignment: CDR1 MNHEY and CDR2 SVGAGI. The CDR3 runs 15 residues. CDR3 region: CASSSSSGVTDTQYF. CDR3 nucleotides: TGTGCCAGCAGTTCCTCGTCGGGAGTAACAGATACGCAGTATTTT.

The chain uses TRBV7-6 and TRBJ2-2; 10 bases line up with TRBD1. Germline V gene data show CDR1 as SGHVS and CDR2 as FNYEAQ. The trim removed 3 bases at V and 5 bases at J, leaving 6 bases unmatched. The CDR3 consists of 16 residues. CDR3 region: CASSFLGQGPTGELFF. As DNA, the CDR3 is TGTGCCAGCAGCTTTCTGGGACAGGGGCCAACCGGGGAGCTGTTTTTT.

The chain links TRBV12-5 to TRBJ1-2; 8 bases map to TRBD1. From germline, CDR1 is LGHNT and CDR2 FRNRAP. The trim removed 3 bases at V and 8 bases at J, leaving 5 bases unmatched. The CDR3 is 13 residues long. The CDR3 bases are TGTGCTAGTGGTTTTAAGACAGGGGAAGGCTACACCTTC. It is translated as CASGFKTGEGYTF.

The rearrangement uses TRBV6-6 and TRBJ2-7; 9 bases agree with TRBD1. This CDR3 spans 15 amino acids. CDR1 is MNHNY and CDR2 is SVGAGI in the germline V gene (reference sequence). The trim removed 5 bases at V and 6 bases at J, leaving 11 bases unmatched. The CDR3 coding sequence is TGTGCCAGCAGTCAAACCGGGACAGGGAACGCCGAGCAGTACTTC. This encodes CASSQTGTGNAEQYF.

As concerns this clone: Distinct nucleotide sequences in the sample also encode this CDR3. The V gene is TRBV27, the J gene TRBJ1-2; 7 bases are shared with TRBD1. Germline lookup yields CDR1 MNHEY and CDR2 SMNVEV (reference sequence). V was clipped by 6 bases and J by 2 bases; unmatched bases: 3. The CDR3 sequence is 13 residues long. The DNA for the CDR3 is TGTGCCAGCAGCCCGACAGGGAACTATGGCTACACCTTC. This encodes CASSPTGNYGYTF.